This T cell receptor beta chain emerged from a study of regulatory T cells in long-lasting Graves disease. Specified time point: persistent/refractory GD, antithyroid drugs over 5 years with positive TRAb. Scientists built the TCR library using RNA that was extracted from PBMCs. Arm-PCR with iRepertoire HTBI primers amplified the CDR3 regions for these TCR beta libraries. TCRdb recomputed calls from the multiplex PCR reads with MiXCR, one row per CDR3 protein. The profile shows roughly 500,000 distinct CDR3 sequences, approximately 21% of them singletons. V lost 2 bases to trimming and J lost 7 bases, with 12 bases between them. This CDR3 region has 14 residues.

This clonotype originated in a female donor with Graves disease. This chain uses TRBV12-3 or TRBV12-4 with TRBJ1-5; D might be TRBD1 (5 bases). Sequenced here: peripheral blood mononuclear cells (PBMCs), sampled when the disease was refractory, from a patient treated with antithyroid drugs. The CDR3 protein is CASSLLGAGQPQHF. In DNA form, the CDR3 reads TGTGCCAGCAGTTTACTCGGGGCGGGCCAGCCCCAGCATTTT.